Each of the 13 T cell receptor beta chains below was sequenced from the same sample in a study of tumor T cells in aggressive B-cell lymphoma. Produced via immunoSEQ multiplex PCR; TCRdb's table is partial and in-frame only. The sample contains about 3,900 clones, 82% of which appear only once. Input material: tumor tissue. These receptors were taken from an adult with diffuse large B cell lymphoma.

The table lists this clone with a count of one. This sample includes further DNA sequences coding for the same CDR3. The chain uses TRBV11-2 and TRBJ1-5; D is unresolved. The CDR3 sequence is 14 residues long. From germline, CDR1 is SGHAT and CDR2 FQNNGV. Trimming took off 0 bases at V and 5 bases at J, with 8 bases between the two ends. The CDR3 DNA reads TGTGCCAGCAGCTTAGATGGCGGGGATCAGCCCCAGCATTTT. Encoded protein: CASSLDGGDQPQHF.

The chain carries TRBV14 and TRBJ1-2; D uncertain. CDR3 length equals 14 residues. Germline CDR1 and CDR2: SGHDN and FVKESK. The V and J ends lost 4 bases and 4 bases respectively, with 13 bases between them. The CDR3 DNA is TGTGCCAGCAGCCCTACGAGCCCTATCTATGGCTACACCTTC. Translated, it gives CASSPTSPIYGYTF.

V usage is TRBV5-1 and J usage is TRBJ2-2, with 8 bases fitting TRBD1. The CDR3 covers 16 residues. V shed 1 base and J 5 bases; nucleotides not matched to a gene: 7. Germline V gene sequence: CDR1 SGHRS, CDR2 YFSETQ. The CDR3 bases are TGCGCCAGCAGCTTGAATCCCGGGACAGGAACCGGGGAGCTGTTTTTT. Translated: CASSLNPGTGTGELFF.

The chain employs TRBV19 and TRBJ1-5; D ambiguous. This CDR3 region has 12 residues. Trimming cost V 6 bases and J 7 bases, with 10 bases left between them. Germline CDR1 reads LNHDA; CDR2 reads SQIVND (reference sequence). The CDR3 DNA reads TGTGCCAGTAGCGAGGGTAGGCAGCCCCAGCATTTT. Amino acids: CASSEGRQPQHF.

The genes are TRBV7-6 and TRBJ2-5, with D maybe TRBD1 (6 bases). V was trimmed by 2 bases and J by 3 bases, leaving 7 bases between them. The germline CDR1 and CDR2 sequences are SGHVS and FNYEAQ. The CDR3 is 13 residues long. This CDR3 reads CASSLWTEETQYF. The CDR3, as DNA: TGTGCCAGCAGCTTATGGACAGAAGAGACCCAGTACTTC.

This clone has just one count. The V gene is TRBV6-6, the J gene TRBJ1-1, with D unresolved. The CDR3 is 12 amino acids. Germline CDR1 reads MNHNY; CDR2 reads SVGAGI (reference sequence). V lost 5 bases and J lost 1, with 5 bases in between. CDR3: CASSARNTEAFF. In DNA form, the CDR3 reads TGTGCCAGCAGTGCCAGGAACACTGAAGCTTTCTTT.

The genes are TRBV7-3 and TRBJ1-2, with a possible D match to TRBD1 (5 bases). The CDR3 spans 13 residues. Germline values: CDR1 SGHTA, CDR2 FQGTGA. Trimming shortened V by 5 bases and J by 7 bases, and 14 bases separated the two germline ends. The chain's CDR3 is CASSPGSYGGYTF. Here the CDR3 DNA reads TGTGCCAGCAGCCCAGGGTCGTACGGTGGCTACACCTTC.

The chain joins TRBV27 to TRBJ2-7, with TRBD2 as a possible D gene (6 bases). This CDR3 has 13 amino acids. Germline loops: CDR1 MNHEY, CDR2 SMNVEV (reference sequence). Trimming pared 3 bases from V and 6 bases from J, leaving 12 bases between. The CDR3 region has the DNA TGTGCCAGCAGTTTCGGGGGTTTATCCGAGCAGTACTTC. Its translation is CASSFGGLSEQYF.

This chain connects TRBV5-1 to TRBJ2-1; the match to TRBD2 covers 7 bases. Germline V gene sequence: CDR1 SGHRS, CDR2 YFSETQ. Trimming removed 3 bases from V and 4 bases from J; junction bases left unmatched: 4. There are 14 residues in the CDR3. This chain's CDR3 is CASSSLAEYNEQFF. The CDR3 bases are TGCGCCAGCAGCTCTCTAGCGGAATACAATGAGCAGTTCTTC. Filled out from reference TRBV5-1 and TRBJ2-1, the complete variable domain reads KAGVTQTPRYLIKTRGQQVTLSCSPISGHRSVSWYQQTPGQGLQFLFEYFSETQRNKGNFPGRFSGRQFSNSRSEMNVSTLELGDSALYLCASSSLAEYNEQFFGPGTRLTVL.

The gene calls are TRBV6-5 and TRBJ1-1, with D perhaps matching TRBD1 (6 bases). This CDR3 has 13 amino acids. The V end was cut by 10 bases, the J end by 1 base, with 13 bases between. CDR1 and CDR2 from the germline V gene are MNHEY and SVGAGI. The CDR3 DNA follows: TGTGCCACGGCGGAACAGGGGAACACTGAAGCTTTCTTT. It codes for CATAEQGNTEAFF.

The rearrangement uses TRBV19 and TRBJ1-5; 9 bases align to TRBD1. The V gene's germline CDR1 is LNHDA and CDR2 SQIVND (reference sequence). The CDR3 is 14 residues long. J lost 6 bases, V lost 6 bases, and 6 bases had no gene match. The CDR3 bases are TGTGCCAGTAGCTGGGACAGGGAGCCTCAGCCCCAGCATTTT. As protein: CASSWDREPQPQHF.

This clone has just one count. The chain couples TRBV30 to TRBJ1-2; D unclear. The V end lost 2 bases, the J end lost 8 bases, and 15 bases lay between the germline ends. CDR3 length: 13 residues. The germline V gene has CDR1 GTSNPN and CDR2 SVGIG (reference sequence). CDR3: CAWSPGARGGYTF. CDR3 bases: TGTGCCTGGAGTCCAGGTGCCCGAGGGGGCTACACCTTC.

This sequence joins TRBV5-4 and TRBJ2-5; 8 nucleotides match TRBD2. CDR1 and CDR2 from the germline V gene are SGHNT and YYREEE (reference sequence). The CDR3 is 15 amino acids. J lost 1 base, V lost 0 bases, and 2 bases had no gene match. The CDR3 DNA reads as TGTGCCAGCAGCTTGGCTAGCGGGTTCCAAGAGACCCAGTACTTC. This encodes CASSLASGFQETQYF.